A selection of T cell receptor beta chains follows, all from one sample in a study of T cells in Graves' hyperthyroidism and ophthalmopathy. From the multiplex PCR reads, TCRdb called clonotypes with MiXCR, one entry per CDR3 protein. The table lists over 500,000 distinct CDR3 sequences, approximately 48% of them singletons, with about two fifths in the top ten. The sample was peripheral blood or thyroid tissue (not recorded which). These receptors were collected from an adult woman with Graves' disease, either hyperthyroidism or ophthalmopathy (not recorded which). Both conserved end residues are part of each CDR3. D genes are given only for firm matches. Clone size appears in some rows only: once, few, many, or a class for an expanded clone.

NA TRBJ2-7 12 TRBV7-3 NA TGTGCCAGCAGCTTAGTGCCCGGGACGCAGTACTTC CASSLVPGTQYF
NA TRBJ1-6 14 TRBV7-6 NA TGTGCCAGCAGCTTAGCGCCCTATAATTCACCCCTCCACTTT CASSLAPYNSPLHF
few TRBJ1-4 14 TRBV27 NA TGTGCCAGTGCCCGGCGGGGAGGGAATGAAAAACTGTTTTTT CASARRGGNEKLFF
NA TRBJ1-5 13 TRBV7-9 NA TGTGCCAGCAGCTTAAGTCAGGGTGAGACCCAGCATTTT CASSLSQGETQHF
NA TRBJ1-2 12 TRBV12-3/TRBV12-4 NA TGTGCCAGCAAGGGCATTAACTATGGCTACACCTTC CASKGINYGYTF
many TRBJ1-2 13 TRBV7-2 NA TGTGCCAGCAGCCCGGACAACAACTATGGCTACACCTTC CASSPDNNYGYTF
many TRBJ1-3 13 TRBV7-6 NA TGTGCCAGCAGCTTGACGGACGGAAACACCATATATTTT CASSLTDGNTIYF
many TRBJ1-5 15 TRBV24-1 TRBD1 TGTGCCACCAGTGACCGGACAGGCCCTAATCAGCCCCAGCATTTT CATSDRTGPNQPQHF
many TRBJ1-5 14 TRBV7-8 NA TGTGCCAGCAGCGGGACGCAAGGGGGTCAGCCCCAGCATTTT CASSGTQGGQPQHF
few TRBJ2-5 12 TRBV20-1 NA TGCAGTGTGGTGGGGAGCGAAGAGACCCAGTACTTC CSVVGSEETQYF
many TRBJ1-3 16 TRBV4-3 TRBD1 TGCGCCAGCAGCCAGGAACCCAGGGGGAAAGGAAACACCATATATTTT CASSQEPRGKGNTIYF
NA TRBJ2-1 14 TRBV20-1 NA TGCAGTGCTGTGGCCCCGAGCTCCTACAATGAGCAGTTCTTC CSAVAPSSYNEQFF
NA TRBJ2-2 14 TRBV6-4 NA TGTGCCAGCAGTGACTCCCTGGAAACCGGGGAGCTGTTTTTT CASSDSLETGELFF
many TRBJ1-5 15 TRBV2 TRBD1 TGTGCCAGCAGCTTAGGACAGGCTAGCAATCAGCCCCAGCATTTT CASSLGQASNQPQHF
NA TRBJ1-1 15 TRBV20-1 NA TGCAGTGCACCTAGATTGGACTCCCCCGGCACTGAAGCTTTCTTT CSAPRLDSPGTEAFF
NA TRBJ2-7 15 TRBV7-9 NA TGTGCCAGCAGCAAAGGGGGGACAGCGCTTGAGGAGCAGTACTTC CASSKGGTALEEQYF
many TRBJ2-2 16 TRBV24-1 NA TGTGCCACCAGTGATCCCACACCACTAGTCACCGGGGAGCTGTTTTTT CATSDPTPLVTGELFF
NA TRBJ2-2 14 TRBV20-1 NA TGCAGTGCTATTCGCGGGACGAACACCGGGGAGCTGTTTTTT CSAIRGTNTGELFF
NA TRBJ2-7 14 TRBV9 NA TGTGCCAGCAGCGTAGACGGGGATAGGAGCGAGCAGTACTTC CASSVDGDRSEQYF
many TRBJ2-2 15 TRBV7-3 TRBD2 TGTGCCAGCAGCACATCGGCGGGAGTGGCGGGGGAGCTGTTTTTT CASSTSAGVAGELFF
NA TRBJ2-1 14 TRBV19 TRBD2 TGTGCCAGTAGTGGCCTAGCGGGAGTTGGTGAGCAGTTCTTC CASSGLAGVGEQFF
NA TRBJ2-7 14 TRBV6-5 TRBD1 TGTGCCAGCAGTTACGGGACAGGGCTCTACGAGCAGTACTTC CASSYGTGLYEQYF
NA TRBJ2-7 15 TRBV24-1 NA TGTGCCAGCAGTGATGAACAGGGCGGGTTGTACGAGCAGTACTTC CASSDEQGGLYEQYF
once TRBJ2-7 16 TRBV7-2 NA TGTGCCAGCAGCTTGCTGCATGACAGCGGACCCTACGAGCAGTACTTC CASSLLHDSGPYEQYF
many TRBJ1-2 16 TRBV29-1 TRBD1 TGCAGCGTTGAAGATCCTGGGAAAGGGGGCGTCTATGGCTACACCTTC CSVEDPGKGGVYGYTF
many TRBJ2-7 15 TRBV20-1 TRBD2 TGCAGTGCCCCCAACGGACTAGCGGGGGGCTACGAGCAGTACTTC CSAPNGLAGGYEQYF
few TRBJ2-2 15 TRBV2 TRBD2 TGTGCCAGCAGAAGGACTAGCGGGAACGTCGGGGAGCTGTTTTTT CASRRTSGNVGELFF
many TRBJ2-5 15 TRBV5-6 NA TGTGCCAGCAGACTGACGGGACTTGAACAAGAGACCCAGTACTTC CASRLTGLEQETQYF
few TRBJ2-6 17 TRBV15 NA TGTGCCACCAGCAAGCGCACAGCGGGCGGTGGGGCCAACGTCCTGACTTTC CATSKRTAGGGANVLTF
many TRBJ2-7 13 TRBV20-1 NA TGCAGTGTCGGGACCGCGGCCACCTACGAGCAGTACTTC CSVGTAATYEQYF
once TRBJ2-2 17 TRBV5-1 TRBD2 TGTGCCAGCAGCTTGGAAGGACTAGCGGGCTTTCCCGGGGAGCTGTTTTTT CASSLEGLAGFPGELFF
many TRBJ1-5 15 TRBV6-6 TRBD1 TGTGCCAGCAGGAAGATACAGGGGACGAATCAGCCCCAGCATTTT CASRKIQGTNQPQHF
NA TRBJ2-7 15 TRBV29-1 TRBD2 TGCAGCGTCGAATCCTTAGCGGGGGGCGCCTACGAGCAGTACTTC CSVESLAGGAYEQYF
NA TRBJ1-4 16 TRBV7-9 NA TGTGCCAGCAGCGTGTACTACAGGGCGTCAAGTGAAAAACTGTTTTTT CASSVYYRASSEKLFF
NA TRBJ2-7 16 TRBV7-2 NA TGTGCCAGCAGCTCCCCTACCTGGGCCACACGCCACGAGCAGTACTTC CASSSPTWATRHEQYF
many TRBJ1-2 14 TRBV4-3 TRBD1 TGCGCCAGCAGCCGAGACAGGGGTTACTATGGCTACACCTTC CASSRDRGYYGYTF
NA TRBJ2-3 15 TRBV10-3 TRBD2 TGTGCCATCAGTCAGCGGGAGGGCCTCACAGATACGCAGTATTTT CAISQREGLTDTQYF
NA TRBJ1-2 14 TRBV7-8 TRBD1 TGTGCCAGCAGCATCGGACAGGCGGGGGCTGGCTACACCTTC CASSIGQAGAGYTF
few TRBJ2-5 15 TRBV2 NA TGTGCCAGCAGTGAATGGGTGGGGGCCCAAGAGACCCAGTACTTC CASSEWVGAQETQYF
NA TRBJ2-2 14 TRBV6-1 NA TGTGCCAGCAGTCAAGCGCCGGGGACTGGGGAGCTGTTTTTT CASSQAPGTGELFF
NA TRBJ1-6 11 TRBV20-1 NA TGCAGTGCTAAGGAGGTCCCTCTCCTCCGCTTT CSAKEVPLLRF
NA TRBJ2-1 14 TRBV29-1 TRBD1 TGCAGCGTTGAGGGGGACAGGCAATACAATGAGCAGTTCTTC CSVEGDRQYNEQFF
NA TRBJ2-7 15 TRBV7-9 NA TGTGCCAGCAGCTTGGGGGTCCGCAGCTCCTACGAGCAGTACTTC CASSLGVRSSYEQYF
NA TRBJ1-2 13 TRBV6-6 NA TGTGCCAGCGCCGAACGGCAGGGTGCGGGCTACACCTTC CASAERQGAGYTF
once TRBJ2-7 13 TRBV15 NA TGTGCCACCGGAAGGAGGGTTTCTAACGAGCAGTGCTTC CATGRRVSNEQCF
few TRBJ1-5 12 TRBV7-2 NA TGTGCCAGCAGCTTACCCCATCAGCCCCAGCATTTT CASSLPHQPQHF
many TRBJ2-2 13 TRBV24-1 NA TGTGCCACCAGTGTGGGGTTGAGCGGGGAGCTGTTTTTT CATSVGLSGELFF
NA TRBJ1-1 13 TRBV6-5 NA TGTGCCAGCGGTTACTTGGGCAACACTGAAGCTTTCTTT CASGYLGNTEAFF
NA TRBJ1-1 18 TRBV10-3 TRBD1 TGTGCCATCAGTTTCACGGCAGGGACGGGACAGCTGAACACTGAAGCTTTCTTT CAISFTAGTGQLNTEAFF
many TRBJ1-1 12 TRBV29-1 NA TGCAGCGTCGACAGGAGGAACACTGAAGCTTTCTTT CSVDRRNTEAFF
NA TRBJ1-2 12 TRBV28 NA TGTGCCAGCAGCTCTCATAACTATGGCTACACCTTC CASSSHNYGYTF
many TRBJ1-6 12 TRBV27 NA TGTGCCAGCAGGGGGAATAATTCACCCCTCCACTTT CASRGNNSPLHF
few TRBJ2-5 14 TRBV7-2 TRBD2 TGTGCCAGCGCAGCGGGAGGTTTGCGGGAGACCCAGTACTTC CASAAGGLRETQYF
many TRBJ1-1 15 TRBV29-1 NA TGCAGCGCCAGAGGTACAAGGGACTTAAAAAATGAAGCTTTCTTT CSARGTRDLKNEAFF
few TRBJ1-1 13 TRBV2 NA TGTGCCGGGGAGGACGACGGGACAACTGAAGCTTTCTTT CAGEDDGTTEAFF
many TRBJ2-7 14 TRBV7-8 NA TGTGCCAGCAGCTTAGGCGATGTCTCCTACGAGCAGTACTTC CASSLGDVSYEQYF
NA TRBJ2-7 16 TRBV10-2 TRBD1 TGCGCCAGCAGCCCCTCGCCGGGACAGGGGACCTACGAGCAGTACTTC CASSPSPGQGTYEQYF
NA TRBJ2-1 12 TRBV5-1 NA TGCTCCAGCAGCTGGAATAACAATGAGCAGTTCTTC CSSSWNNNEQFF
NA TRBJ2-5 16 TRBV4-1 TRBD2 TGCGCCAGCAGCCAATGGGGCGGGAGGTCACCAGAGACCCAGTACTTC CASSQWGGRSPETQYF